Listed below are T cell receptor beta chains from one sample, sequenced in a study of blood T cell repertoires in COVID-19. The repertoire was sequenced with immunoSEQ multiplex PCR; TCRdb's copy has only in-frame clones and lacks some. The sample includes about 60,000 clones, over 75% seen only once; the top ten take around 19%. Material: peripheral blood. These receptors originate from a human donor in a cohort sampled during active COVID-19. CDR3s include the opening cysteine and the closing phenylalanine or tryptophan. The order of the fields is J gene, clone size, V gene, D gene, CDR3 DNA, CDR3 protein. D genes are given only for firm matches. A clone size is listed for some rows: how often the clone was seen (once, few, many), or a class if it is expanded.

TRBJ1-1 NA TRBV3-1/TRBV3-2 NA TGTGCCACGGGGACAATGAACACTGAAGCTTTCTTT CATGTMNTEAFF
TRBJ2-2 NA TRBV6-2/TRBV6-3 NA TGTGCCAGCAGTTACAGGGAGCAGACCGGGGAGCTGTTTTTT CASSYREQTGELFF
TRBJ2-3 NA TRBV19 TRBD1 TGTGCCAGAAGCCCGGCCGGGACAGGGGACACCCTAAGCACAGATACGCAGTATTTT CARSPAGTGDTLSTDTQYF
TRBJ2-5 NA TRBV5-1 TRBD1 TGCGCCAGCAACACCGGATCCTCCGGGACAGCGTCTGGGACCCAGTACTTC CASNTGSSGTASGTQYF
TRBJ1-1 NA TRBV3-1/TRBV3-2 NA TGTGCCAGCAGCCAAGATCCCCGGGGTTTGGACACTGAAGCTTTCTTT CASSQDPRGLDTEAFF
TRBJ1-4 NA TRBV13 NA TGTGCCAGCAGCCCCCGGGGGGGTGGCGAAAAACTGTTTTTT CASSPRGGGEKLFF
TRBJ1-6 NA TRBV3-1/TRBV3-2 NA TGTGCCAGCAGCCAACTCACCGGGGGTAATTCACCCCTCCACTTT CASSQLTGGNSPLHF
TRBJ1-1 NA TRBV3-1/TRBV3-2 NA TGTGCCAGCAGCCAAGCAGGGGTGTACGCTTTCTTT CASSQAGVYAFF
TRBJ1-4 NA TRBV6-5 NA TGTGCCAGCAGTTACTCCAGGGGTAGTGAAAAACTGTTTTTT CASSYSRGSEKLFF
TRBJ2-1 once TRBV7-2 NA TGTGCCAGCAGAGCCCAGCGGCCAGGCTCCTACAATGAGCAGTTCTTC CASRAQRPGSYNEQFF
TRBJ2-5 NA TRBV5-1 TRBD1 TGCGCCAGCAGCCCTGGACAGGTTCAAGAGACCCAGTACTTC CASSPGQVQETQYF
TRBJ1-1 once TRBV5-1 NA TGCGCCAGCAGCTTGCAGGGGACCTGGACTGGAGCTTTCTTT CASSLQGTWTGAFF
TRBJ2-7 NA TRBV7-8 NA TGTGCCAGCAGCTTTTCAGGGACCTACGAGCAGTACTTC CASSFSGTYEQYF
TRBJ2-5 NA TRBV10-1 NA TGCGCCAGCAGTGAGTCCCGGGGGGCGCAAGAGACCCAGTACTTC CASSESRGAQETQYF
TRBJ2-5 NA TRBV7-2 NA TGTGCCAGCAGCTGGCGGACTGGACAAGAGACCCAGTACTTC CASSWRTGQETQYF
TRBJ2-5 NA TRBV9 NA TGTGCCAGCAGCGTTGGCCTAGCCCCCGAGACCCAGTACTTC CASSVGLAPETQYF
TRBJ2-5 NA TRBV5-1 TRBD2 TGCGCCAGCAGCTCGGGGGGTGCGGTAACCCAGTACTTC CASSSGGAVTQYF
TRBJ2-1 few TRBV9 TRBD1 TGTGCCAGCAGCGTAGCCCCGGACAGGTACAATGAGCAGTTCTTC CASSVAPDRYNEQFF